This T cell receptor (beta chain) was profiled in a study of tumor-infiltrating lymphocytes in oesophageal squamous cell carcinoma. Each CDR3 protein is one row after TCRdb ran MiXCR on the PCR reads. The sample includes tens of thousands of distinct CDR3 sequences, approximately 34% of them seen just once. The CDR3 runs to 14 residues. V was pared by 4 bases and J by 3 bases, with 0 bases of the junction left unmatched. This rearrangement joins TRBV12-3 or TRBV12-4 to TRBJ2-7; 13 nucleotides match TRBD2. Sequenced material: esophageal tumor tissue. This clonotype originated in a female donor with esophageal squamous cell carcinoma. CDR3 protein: CASSWTSGGYEQYF. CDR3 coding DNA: TGTGCCAGCAGTTGGACTAGCGGGGGCTACGAGCAGTACTTC.